This T cell receptor (beta chain) was captured in a study of control samples from healthy donors and cancer patients. TCRdb's copy holds only in-frame clones and misses some; the assay was immunoSEQ multiplex PCR. The sample lists 150,000 to 200,000 clones, 91% seen once, with more than 1.3% in the top ten. The length of the CDR3 is 14 residues. Germline values: CDR1 PRHDT, CDR2 FYEKMQ (reference sequence). Trimming took 5 bases from V and 7 from J; bases not matched to a gene: 6. V gene TRBV13 combines with J gene TRBJ2-1, with TRBD2 identical over 9 bases. Sample: blood. The TCR sequence derives from a woman aged 30 to 39 in good health. CDR3 in amino acids: CASSTQTSGNEQFF. DNA for the CDR3: TGTGCCAGCAGCACCCAGACTAGCGGAAATGAGCAGTTCTTC. Filled out from reference TRBV13 and TRBJ2-1, the complete variable domain reads AAGVIQSPRHLIKEKRETATLKCYPIPRHDTVYWYQQGPGQDPQFLISFYEKMQSDKGSIPDRFSAQQFSDYHSELNMSSLELGDSALYFCASSTQTSGNEQFFGPGTRLTVL.